Listed here is a single T cell receptor (beta chain). The source of the sample is a study of blood T cells in healthy people across ages. Healthy individuals of Caucasian origin from Russia, aged roughly 6 to 95, served as donors. Primed by a sample-barcoded 5' primer and a J-beta primer mix, a second PCR proceeded for 7 to 11 cycles. Researchers report that a template-switch adaptor with 12 random nucleotides tagged each cDNA molecule. In TCRdb, the 5' RACE reads were re-called with MiXCR into one record per CDR3 protein. The sample has 1.5 million to 2 million distinct CDR3 sequences; about two fifths are singletons. The CDR3 is 13 amino acids. Germline CDR1 DFQATT, CDR2 SNEGSKA (reference sequence). The V gene lost 6 bases and the J gene lost 5 bases, with 14 bases spanning the gap.

V usage is TRBV20-1 and J usage is TRBJ2-1, with D perhaps TRBD1 or TRBD2 (5 bases each). The specimen was blood. This sequence originates from a human donor in good health. CDR3: CSALQVGDNEQFF. CDR3 nucleotides: TGCAGTGCCCTCCAAGTGGGGGACAATGAGCAGTTCTTC.